Here is one TCR beta chain with its context. It was with 60 Vbeta and 13 Jbeta primers that the PCR ran. The protocol was immunoSEQ multiplex PCR, while the TCRdb copy is restricted to in-frame clones and leaves out a portion. Listed are some 48,000 clones; 2% to 2.5% falls within the top ten. The sample originates from a study of cytomegalovirus exposure and HLA in healthy donors. Sequencing input: PBMCs. The clonotype originates from a woman aged 40 to 55 in good health and CMV-seronegative.

The CDR3 is CASSFRQGLGYTF. As DNA, the CDR3 is TGTGCCAGCAGCTTTCGACAGGGATTGGGCTACACCTTC. This chain links TRBV7-9 with TRBJ1-2, with TRBD1 matching 7 bases. CDR1 SEHNR and CDR2 FQNEAQ come from the germline V gene (reference sequence). The length of the CDR3 is 13 residues. J was trimmed by 8 bases and V by 3 bases; bases with no gene match: 6.